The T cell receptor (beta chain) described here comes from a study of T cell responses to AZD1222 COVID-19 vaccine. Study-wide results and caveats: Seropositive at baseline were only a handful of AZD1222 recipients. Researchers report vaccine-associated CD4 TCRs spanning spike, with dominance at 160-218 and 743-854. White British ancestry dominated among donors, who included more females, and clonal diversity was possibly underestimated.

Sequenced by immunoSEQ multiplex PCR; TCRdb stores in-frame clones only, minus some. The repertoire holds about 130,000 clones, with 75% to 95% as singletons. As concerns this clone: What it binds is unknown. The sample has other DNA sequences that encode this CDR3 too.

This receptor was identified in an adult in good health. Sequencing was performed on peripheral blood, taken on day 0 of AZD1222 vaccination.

CDR3 bases: TGTGCCAGCAGTTGGGGCTATGGCTACACCTTC. Its protein product is CASSWGYGYTF. The chain is built from TRBV12-3 or TRBV12-4 and TRBJ1-2, with D uncertain. V lost 4 bases and J lost 4, with 4 bases in between. This CDR3 is 11 amino acids long.